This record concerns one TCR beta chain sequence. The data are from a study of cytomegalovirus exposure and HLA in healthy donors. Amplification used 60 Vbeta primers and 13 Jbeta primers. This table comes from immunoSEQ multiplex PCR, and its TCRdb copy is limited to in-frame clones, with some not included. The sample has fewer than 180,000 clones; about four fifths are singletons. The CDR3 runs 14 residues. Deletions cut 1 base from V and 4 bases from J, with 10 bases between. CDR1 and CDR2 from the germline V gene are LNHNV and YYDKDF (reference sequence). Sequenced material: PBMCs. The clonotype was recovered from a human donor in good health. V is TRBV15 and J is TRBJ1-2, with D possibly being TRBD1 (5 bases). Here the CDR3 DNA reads TGTGCCACCAGCAGAGCTACAGGTACCTATGGCTACACCTTC. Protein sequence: CATSRATGTYGYTF.